Below, 22 T cell receptor beta chains from the same sample are listed, as sequenced in a study of T cell responses to AZD1222 COVID-19 vaccine. Produced via immunoSEQ multiplex PCR; TCRdb's table is partial and in-frame only. This sample has fewer than 120,000 clones; 94% occur once, and the top ten carry about 3.1%. The specimen was peripheral blood, collected 28 days after the second AZD1222 dose. These receptors all stem from an adult who received the AZD1222 COVID-19 vaccine.

The chain combines TRBV10-3 with TRBJ1-1; no clear D. The CDR3 consists of 16 residues. The germline V and J ends were trimmed by 0 bases and 0 bases, with 11 bases remaining between them. Germline V CDR1 and CDR2: ENHRY, SYGVKD. The CDR3 sequence: CAISESTPAMNTEAFF. CDR3 sequence (DNA): TGTGCCATCAGTGAGTCCACCCCCGCGATGAACACTGAAGCTTTCTTT.

This clone was counted a few times. V is TRBV14 and J is TRBJ2-7, with D unclear. The germline V and J ends were trimmed by 4 bases and 3 bases, with 10 bases remaining between them. Germline CDR1 SGHDN, CDR2 FVKESK. This CDR3 region has 13 residues. The DNA of the CDR3 is TGTGCCAGCAGCCCAAGAGTGTACTACGAGCAGTACTTC. This gives the protein CASSPRVYYEQYF.

This rearrangement joins TRBV6-4 to TRBJ2-1; D is unclear. The germline CDR1 and CDR2 sequences are MRHNA and SNTAGT. The CDR3 runs to 14 residues. Trimming shortened V by 0 bases and J by 6 bases, and 9 bases separated the two germline ends. The CDR3 is CASSDSTLSNEQFF. In nucleotides, the CDR3 is TGTGCCAGCAGTGACTCGACGTTGTCCAATGAGCAGTTCTTC.

The genes are TRBV6-1 and TRBJ1-1; D gene uncertain. The V gene's germline CDR1 is MNHNS and CDR2 SASEGT. The CDR3 spans 13 residues. With 1 base removed from V and 3 bases from J, the gap between germline ends came to 6 bases. The CDR3 DNA reads as TGTGCCAGCAGTGAAGGTTCAGACACTGAAGCTTTCTTT. It specifies CASSEGSDTEAFF.

The chain is built from TRBV6-5 and TRBJ1-3, with 7 bases identical to TRBD1. The CDR3 runs to 16 residues. Germline CDR1 is MNHEY and CDR2 is SVGAGI. With V trimmed by 0 bases and J by 4 bases, 6 bases remained unmatched. CDR3 protein: CASSYSRQGEGNTIYF. The CDR3 nucleotides read TGTGCCAGCAGTTACTCCCGGCAGGGGGAAGGAAACACCATATATTTT.

The CDR3 sequence: CASRFSPPFYGYTF. CDR3 DNA sequence: TGTGCCAGCAGATTCTCCCCACCATTCTATGGCTACACCTTC. This chain joins TRBV21-1 and TRBJ1-2. TRBV21-1 is listed as a pseudogene. CDR3 size: 14 residues.

V is TRBV3-1 (or the pseudogene TRBV3-2) and J is TRBJ1-2, with a tentative D call TRBD1 (6 bases). The germline V gene has CDR1 LGHDT and CDR2 YNNKEL (reference sequence). V was shortened by 6 bases and J by 5 bases, with 19 bases between the two germline ends. The length of the CDR3 is 15 residues. CDR3 in DNA: TGTGCCAGCAGTCGTTCGACCGGGACAAGATATGGCTACACCTTC. Amino acids: CASSRSTGTRYGYTF.

The chain combines TRBV10-3 with TRBJ1-2, with D possibly TRBD1 on 6 matching bases. Trimming stripped 6 bases from V and 5 bases from J, with 10 bases between. CDR3 length: 12 residues. Germline V gives CDR1 ENHRY, CDR2 SYGVKD. The DNA of the CDR3 is TGTGCCATCAGCACCCAGGGGTATGGCTACACCTTC. Translation: CAISTQGYGYTF.

CDR3 amino acids: CASSERSRAEPQHF. As DNA, the CDR3 is TGTGCCAGCAGCGAGAGGAGCAGGGCCGAGCCCCAGCATTTT. This chain uses TRBV4-2 with TRBJ1-5; D perhaps matches TRBD1 (5 bases). The germline gives CDR1 LGHNA, CDR2 YNFKEQ. Trimming took off 5 bases at V and 8 bases at J, with 16 bases between the two ends. The CDR3 sequence is 14 residues long.

The chain links TRBV11-3 to TRBJ1-3; D gene uncertain. The CDR3 is made up of 16 amino acids. V gave up 5 bases and J gave up 4 bases, with 18 bases separating them. Per germline, CDR1 SGHNT and CDR2 YENEEA. The CDR3 reads CASSTYPTLLGNTIYF. CDR3 DNA: TGTGCCAGCAGCACCTACCCGACACTCCTGGGAAACACCATATATTTT.

The chain employs TRBV27 and TRBJ2-3; 11 bases agree with TRBD2. V shed 4 bases, J shed 3 bases, and the junction held 9 bases outside the gene matches. The CDR3 has 17 residues. Germline assignment: CDR1 MNHEY and CDR2 SMNVEV (reference sequence). The CDR3 DNA follows: TGTGCCAGCAGTTCCTTAGCGGGAGGGCTGAGGACAGATACGCAGTATTTT. Translating it yields CASSSLAGGLRTDTQYF.

The J gene is TRBJ1-1, the V gene TRBV27, with D perhaps matching TRBD1 (6 bases). Trimming pared 3 bases from V and 5 bases from J, leaving 16 bases between. The CDR3 is made up of 15 amino acids. Germline V lookup: CDR1 MNHEY, CDR2 SMNVEV (reference sequence). CDR3 bases: TGTGCCAGCAGTTTTGACAGGCCGGCCGTGACTGAAGCTTTCTTT. Protein: CASSFDRPAVTEAFF.

The J gene is TRBJ2-3, the V gene TRBV7-9; 7 bases map to TRBD1. The CDR3 is 14 amino acids. Germline lookup yields CDR1 SEHNR and CDR2 FQNEAQ (reference sequence). Unmatched junction bases numbered 2, after V lost 1 base and J lost 4 bases. For the CDR3, the DNA is TGTGCCAGCAGCTTAGGCAGGGGGTCAGATACGCAGTATTTT. Translation gives CASSLGRGSDTQYF.

The chain links TRBV14 to TRBJ2-3; 8 bases are shared with TRBD1. Losses at the gene ends were 4 bases for V and 4 bases for J; bases not matched to a gene: 4. The CDR3 spans 14 residues. Germline V gene data show CDR1 as SGHDN and CDR2 as FVKESK. The CDR3: CASSLGQGADTQYF. DNA of the CDR3: TGTGCCAGCAGCCTCGGACAGGGCGCAGATACGCAGTATTTT.

This rearrangement joins TRBV19 to TRBJ1-2, with D possibly being TRBD1 (6 bases). Deletions cut 5 bases from V and 3 bases from J, with 19 bases between. The germline V gene has CDR1 LNHDA and CDR2 SQIVND (reference sequence). The CDR3 runs to 16 residues. The CDR3 bases are TGTGCCAGTAGTGCCCCACAGGGTTTTAGGGACTATGGCTACACCTTC. Translation: CASSAPQGFRDYGYTF.

The rearrangement joins TRBV18 to TRBJ2-7; D gene uncertain. Germline CDR1 and CDR2: KGHSH and LQKENI. The CDR3 runs to 12 residues. Trimming removed 1 base from V and 6 bases from J, with 7 bases in between. The CDR3 bases are TGTGCCAGCTCACCACAGGGTGTCGAGCAGTACTTC. Protein sequence: CASSPQGVEQYF.

The gene calls are TRBV6-5 and TRBJ1-6; a weak D match, TRBD1 (5 bases). CDR3 length equals 14 residues. Trimming removed 4 bases at V and 10 bases at J, with 14 bases between. Germline V lookup: CDR1 MNHEY, CDR2 SVGAGI. The CDR3 nucleotides are TGTGCCAGCAGTTTTTGGGGGGGAGGATCACCCCTCCACTTT. This codes for CASSFWGGGSPLHF.

The V gene is TRBV6-5, the J gene TRBJ1-1; perhaps TRBD1 as D (5 bases). Germline V gives CDR1 MNHEY, CDR2 SVGAGI. This CDR3 is built from 13 residues. The ends were cut back, 3 bases at V and 12 bases at J, with 17 bases in the middle. CDR3 sequence reads: CASSYDSWRLTFF. The DNA for the CDR3 is TGTGCCAGCAGTTATGACAGCTGGCGGTTAACTTTCTTT.

The genes are TRBV5-1 and TRBJ1-1; possible D gene TRBD1, 5 bases. CDR1 and CDR2 from the germline V gene are SGHRS and YFSETQ. Trimming left V 4 bases short and J 0 bases short, with 13 bases between. There are 15 residues in the CDR3. The CDR3 DNA is TGCGCCAGCAGCCTGGATTCAGGGATGAACACTGAAGCTTTCTTT. Encoded protein: CASSLDSGMNTEAFF.

The chain is built from TRBV19 and TRBJ2-5; TRBD1 matches 7 bases. The CDR3 length is 14 residues. J lost 1 base, V lost 6 bases, and 5 bases had no gene match. Germline V gene data show CDR1 as LNHDA and CDR2 as SQIVND (reference sequence). CDR3 nucleotides: TGTGCCAGTAGCCCGAGGGGGCGCCAAGAGACCCAGTACTTC. This sequence encodes CASSPRGRQETQYF.

V and J are TRBV3-1 (or the pseudogene TRBV3-2) and TRBJ1-2; D is perhaps TRBD1 (6 bases). The CDR3 spans 12 residues. Trimming took off 4 bases at V and 9 bases at J, with 12 bases between the two ends. CDR1 LGHDT and CDR2 YNNKEL come from the germline V gene (reference sequence). The CDR3 loop is CASSRRDTSYTF. The CDR3 DNA reads TGTGCCAGCAGCCGCCGGGACACCAGCTACACCTTC.

The chain joins TRBV7-8 to TRBJ1-1; D is undetermined. Germline CDR1 and CDR2: SGHVS and FQNEAQ. Trimming cost V 3 bases and J 4 bases, with 12 bases left between them. The CDR3 runs 14 residues. CDR3 bases: TGTGCCAGCAGCTTTTCTGAGGGAGTCACTGAAGCTTTCTTT. As protein: CASSFSEGVTEAFF.